A selection of T cell receptor beta chains follows, all from one sample in a study of metastatic and nonmetastatic thyroid tumors. TCRdb recomputed clones from the PCR reads via MiXCR. Among tens of thousands of clones, more than 20% were seen once, and the ten largest hold around 3.4%. Material for sequencing was blood. Source of these receptors: a male donor with papillary thyroid cancer or a benign thyroid nodule (not recorded which). Some clones in this sample may be carry-over from other donors' samples. Each CDR3 is given without its conserved first and last residue.

V gene | CDR3 length | CDR3 protein
TRBV30 | 12 | AWSPGASNYGYT
TRBV4-1 | 12 | ASSQDAGAYEQY
TRBV18 | 13 | ASSLTNGQGETQY
TRBV3-1 | 13 | ASSPPRGVNTEAF
TRBV24-1 | 13 | ATSGALTYQETQY
TRBV28 | 13 | ASSIEGSTNTEAF
TRBV11-3 | 14 | ASSWSGTGGFNEQF
TRBV6-1 | 13 | ASSLQTATNEKLF
TRBV10-3 | 11 | AIMAADQETQY
TRBV6-4 | 13 | ASSDSSGKGTELF
TRBV27 | 12 | ASSVGQGVGKLF
TRBV15 | 13 | ATSPRTSDTDTQY
TRBV18 | 11 | ASSPIEREGYT
TRBV2 | 12 | ASSDRGLHQPQH
TRBV5-4 | 13 | ASSPLGAQSYGYT
TRBV27 | 13 | ASSLDAAGNQPQH
TRBV15 | 14 | ATSSFLDSEGNTIY
TRBV20-1 | 11 | SARDKGFYEQY
TRBV5-4 | 16 | ASSFRDRRWRMNTEAF
TRBV28 | 12 | ASSLSGKRDEQF
TRBV28 | 9 | ASSPLGEQY
TRBV6-1 | 13 | ASSELAGDSETQY
TRBV6-1 | 11 | ASYSGDTGELF
TRBV2 | 11 | ASSGYMNTEAF
TRBV2 | 10 | ASSERDSEQY
TRBV28 | 12 | ASSPVGAREKLF
TRBV18 | 13 | ASSPGTGNNSPLH
TRBV6-1 | 12 | ASSPLSPLYEQY
TRBV18 | 11 | ASSRSAENTIY
TRBV25-1 | 13 | ASSERGAGQETQY
TRBV30 | 11 | AWSRVNNSPLH
TRBV12-3/TRBV12-4 | 11 | ASSWRGPYGYT
TRBV20-1 | 13 | SARAGSLPQETQY
TRBV5-4 | 13 | ASSFMSGRSYEQY
TRBV4-2 | 13 | ASSPDSFPSYEQY
TRBV6-2/TRBV6-3 | 11 | ATGQGLYNEQF
TRBV11-3 | 12 | ASSLRGRNGELF
TRBV12-3/TRBV12-4 | 12 | ASSPTDGTGELF
TRBV6-1 | 13 | ASSRGLASTGELF
TRBV24-1 | 14 | ATSDSRPGQLSGQY
TRBV27 | 12 | ASSLAGDVYEQY
TRBV28 | 10 | ASTLTHGKAF
TRBV12-3/TRBV12-4 | 12 | ASSVTHPTNDQF
TRBV12-3/TRBV12-4 | 11 | ASSYSIRSPLH
TRBV6-1 | 10 | ASSGTTYEQY
TRBV19 | 14 | ASSWRDRGRSQPQH
TRBV30 | 13 | AWSGKGLYTGELF
TRBV20-1 | 14 | SAPSRDRGRDYGYT
TRBV5-1 | 14 | ASSLELAVLYNEQF
TRBV20-1 | 14 | SASDPLAGGYNEQF
TRBV20-1 | 10 | SARDRDGSQY
TRBV19 | 11 | ASSIDPGNGYT
TRBV4-1 | 14 | ASSPERGSVGNTIY